This is a list of T cell receptor beta chains from one sample in a study of blood T cell repertoires in COVID-19. Generated by immunoSEQ multiplex PCR, the TCRdb table keeps only in-frame clones and is missing some. The sample contains roughly 80,000 clones, around 80% of which appear only once. Sequenced material: peripheral blood. These receptors were obtained from a man older than 75 with acute or convalescent COVID-19. Each CDR3 is given with its conserved first and last residue. The order of the fields is clone size, V gene, D gene, J gene, CDR3 DNA, CDR3 protein. D genes are given only for firm matches. The size field is filled for only some rows; it gives once, few, many or a size class.

clone_size: .; v_call: TRBV19; d_call: TRBD1; j_call: TRBJ2-2; cdr3_nt: TGTGCCAGTAGTATCCGGGACAGGGTCACCGGGGAGCTGTTTTTT; cdr3_aa: CASSIRDRVTGELFF
clone_size: .; v_call: TRBV2; d_call: TRBD1; j_call: TRBJ1-5; cdr3_nt: TGTGCCAGCAGCTTAGGGACAGGGCTTCAGCCCCAGCATTTT; cdr3_aa: CASSLGTGLQPQHF
clone_size: few; v_call: TRBV19; d_call: .; j_call: TRBJ1-5; cdr3_nt: TGTGCCAGTAGTACTGGACCTGACAGAAACGGCAATCAGCCCCAGCATTTT; cdr3_aa: CASSTGPDRNGNQPQHF
clone_size: .; v_call: TRBV5-4; d_call: .; j_call: TRBJ1-1; cdr3_nt: TGTGCCAGCAGCTTGGAACAGATGAACACTGAAGCTTTCTTT; cdr3_aa: CASSLEQMNTEAFF
clone_size: .; v_call: TRBV6-5; d_call: TRBD1; j_call: TRBJ2-3; cdr3_nt: TGTGCCAGCAGTTACTCGGGGACAGGGAGCACAGATACGCAGTATTTT; cdr3_aa: CASSYSGTGSTDTQYF
clone_size: .; v_call: TRBV7-6; d_call: TRBD2; j_call: TRBJ2-7; cdr3_nt: TGTGCCAGCAGCTCTAGCGGGGGGATCTCCTACGAGCAGTACTTC; cdr3_aa: CASSSSGGISYEQYF
clone_size: .; v_call: TRBV14; d_call: TRBD2; j_call: TRBJ2-7; cdr3_nt: TGTGCCAGCAGCCAAGATTCCGGGGGGATAGTGTACGAGCAGTACTTC; cdr3_aa: CASSQDSGGIVYEQYF
clone_size: .; v_call: TRBV24-1; d_call: TRBD2; j_call: TRBJ2-1; cdr3_nt: TGTGCCACCAGTGACCCGGGGGGACGAACCAATGAGCAGTTCTTC; cdr3_aa: CATSDPGGRTNEQFF
clone_size: .; v_call: TRBV6-6; d_call: TRBD1; j_call: TRBJ2-3; cdr3_nt: TGTGCCAGCAGTTACTCAGGGGGCAGTAGCACAGATACGCAGTATTTT; cdr3_aa: CASSYSGGSSTDTQYF
clone_size: .; v_call: TRBV4-1; d_call: TRBD1; j_call: TRBJ2-3; cdr3_nt: TGCGCCAGCAGCCCGACAGGGAGCACAGATACGCAGTATTTT; cdr3_aa: CASSPTGSTDTQYF
clone_size: .; v_call: TRBV18; d_call: .; j_call: TRBJ1-1; cdr3_nt: TGTGCCAGCTCAACGGACAGGAACACTGAAGCTTTCTTT; cdr3_aa: CASSTDRNTEAFF
clone_size: .; v_call: TRBV24-1; d_call: .; j_call: TRBJ2-5; cdr3_nt: TGTGCCACCAGTGAGGGGGGGCTTCGGGAGACCCAGTACTTC; cdr3_aa: CATSEGGLRETQYF
clone_size: .; v_call: TRBV7-9; d_call: .; j_call: TRBJ1-3; cdr3_nt: TGTGCCAGCAACGGACAGACCTCTGGAAACACCATATATTTT; cdr3_aa: CASNGQTSGNTIYF
clone_size: .; v_call: TRBV29-1; d_call: TRBD1; j_call: TRBJ1-1; cdr3_nt: TGCAGCGTTAGACAGGGAACGAACACTGAAGCTTTCTTT; cdr3_aa: CSVRQGTNTEAFF